This TCR beta chain is from a study of somatic mutations in cytotoxic T cells in rheumatoid arthritis. Sequencing was performed with immunoSEQ multiplex PCR; in TCRdb, only in-frame clones are kept and a portion is missing. Altogether 21,000 or so clones are present, about 82% being singletons, with the ten largest covering more than 3.5%. Note on this clone: Its matching antigen is unknown.

Findings of the study overall: Neither rheumatoid arthritis patients nor age-matched healthy controls had significantly different CD8+ T-cell clonality from the other group.

V was clipped by 5 bases and J by 2 bases, with 15 bases between them. CDR1 and CDR2 (germline): SGHAT, FQNNGV. CDR3 length: 15 residues. Specimen: CD8+ T cells sorted from blood. This rearrangement joins TRBV11-2 to TRBJ2-5, with D tentatively TRBD1 (6 bases). The sequence was collected from an adult with rheumatoid arthritis. CDR3 nucleotide sequence: TGTGCCAGCAGCCCAGGGGCGGTACTTCAAGAGACCCAGTACTTC. As protein: CASSPGAVLQETQYF.